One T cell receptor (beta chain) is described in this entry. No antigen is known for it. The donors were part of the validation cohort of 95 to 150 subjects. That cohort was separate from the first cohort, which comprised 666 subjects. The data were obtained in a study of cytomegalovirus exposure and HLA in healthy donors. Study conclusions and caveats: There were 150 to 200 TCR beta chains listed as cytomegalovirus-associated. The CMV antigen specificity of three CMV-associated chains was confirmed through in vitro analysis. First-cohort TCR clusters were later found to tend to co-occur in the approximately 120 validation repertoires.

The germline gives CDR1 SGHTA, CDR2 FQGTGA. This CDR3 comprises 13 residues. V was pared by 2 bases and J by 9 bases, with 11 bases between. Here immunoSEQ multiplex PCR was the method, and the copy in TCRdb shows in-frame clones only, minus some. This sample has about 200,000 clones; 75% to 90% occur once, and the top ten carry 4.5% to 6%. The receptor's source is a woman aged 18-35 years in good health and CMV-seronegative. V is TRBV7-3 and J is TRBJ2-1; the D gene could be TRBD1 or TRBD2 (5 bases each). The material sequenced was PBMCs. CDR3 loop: CASSLQRDGEQFF. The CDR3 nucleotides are TGTGCCAGCAGCTTACAGAGGGACGGTGAGCAGTTCTTC.